This T cell receptor (beta chain) appears in the sequencing data of a study of PD-1 blockade in mismatch repair-deficient tumors. Study context: Patients had more than ten mismatch repair-deficient cancer types, all previously treated and progressing.

The V gene lost 5 bases and the J gene lost 4 bases, with 15 bases spanning the gap. The CDR3 is 16 amino acids. Germline loops: CDR1 SGHVS, CDR2 FNYEAQ. With regard to this clone: Its matching antigen is unknown.

Study-level points and caveats: Rapid post-treatment expansion, then contraction, generally preceding radiologic response, marked tumor-resident clones.

Mismatch repair deficiency was confirmed in all patients, by PCR or immunohistochemistry. The TCR-sequenced patients were three responders to pembrolizumab. TCRdb keeps only in-frame clones here, not all; method: immunoSEQ multiplex PCR. In the table there are some 16,000 clones, approximately 84% of which are singletons. The chain couples TRBV7-6 to TRBJ2-6; D perhaps matches TRBD2 (5 bases). The sequences come from PBMCs, collected 4 weeks after starting pembrolizumab. The receptor was derived from an adult with mismatch repair-deficient cancer. The CDR3 DNA sequence: TGTGCCAGCAGCCCAATGACGGGGTCAGGGGCCAACGTCCTGACTTTC. This codes for CASSPMTGSGANVLTF.